This T cell receptor beta chain was obtained from a study of post-analysis software for immune sequencing data. Study-wide context: Some patients lacked subtype; others had relapsing-remitting, secondary progressive or progressive-relapsing disease.

Concerning this clonotype itself: Its antigen is undetermined.

Carried by the TCR beta cDNA libraries were unique molecular identifiers. It was from roughly 1 to 10 million T cells that some 500,000 cDNA molecules came. TCRdb itself ran the PCR reads through MiXCR, one entry per CDR3 protein. The sample lists roughly 800,000 distinct CDR3 sequences, about 50% occurring once. Broader study findings: Multiple sclerosis patients showed significantly lower normalized Chao1 diversity than controls did. Patients had higher frequencies than controls of about five TRBV segments, including TRBV5-6, TRBV5-1 and TRBV20-1.

J gave up 5 bases and V 7 bases, and 8 bases lay outside the gene matches. Germline V gives CDR1 SQVTM, CDR2 ANQGSEA. This CDR3 has 13 amino acids. The chain uses TRBV29-1 and TRBJ1-2; 9 nucleotides align to TRBD1. The TCR was taken from a girl aged 10-17 years with multiple sclerosis. Sequencing used blood. In DNA, the CDR3 is TGCAGCGCTACAGGGGGCGCATGGTATGGCTACACCTTC. This translates into CSATGGAWYGYTF.